This T cell receptor (beta chain) derives from a study of blood T cell repertoires in COVID-19 (dated by TCRdb to about 2020). For context, the study as a whole: Samples from collaborators originated in the United States, Italy and Spain and spanned both the acute and convalescent phases of COVID-19. Samples were obtained from the ongoing ImmuneRACE study (first 160 participants) and from 1,200 or so subjects provided by 6 global collaborators. The repertoires were released in a freely available public database meant as a resource for research on the immune response to SARS-CoV-2. Nearly every sample came with metadata listing a de-identified subject ID, COVID-19 status, age in years and sex. Where available, HLA class I and class II types were obtained from metadata supplied by the sample provider rather than from assay-based typing. Subjects who had been exposed to COVID-19, were actively infected with it, or had recovered from it provided the deeply sampled blood TCRbeta repertoires that made up the dataset. The prospective study material was composed of cDNA or gDNA derived from T cells, B-cell-depleted T cells, or PBMCs. Broad study findings and their caveats: The quantity of clinical and demographic metadata differed by source and by participant and was supplied without curation.

The germline V gene (reference sequence) specifies GTSNPN as CDR1 and SVGIG as CDR2. Relative to germline, V is missing 2 bases and J is missing 1 base, with 13 bases of the junction outside any gene match. Its CDR3 holds 18 amino acids, cysteine through phenylalanine. Of the read, only the CDR3 DNA is kept; its 54 bases are in frame from base 1. Remarks on this clone: Its specific antigen is unknown. Per-base quality was not reported, and no clone a single base away is much larger than it.

TCRbeta CDR3 regions were amplified from genomic DNA by means of the immunoSEQ Assay, a bias-controlled multiplex PCR. The published analysis was carried out like this. Within the assay, amplification of reference gene primers was used to estimate how many nucleated cells each sample contained. To quantify the absolute abundance of each unique TCRbeta CDR3 rearrangement, sequence reads were collapsed and filtered. For each sample, productive Simpson clonality was calculated by taking the square root of Simpson's diversity index across productive rearrangements. Here the immuneACCESS table is served through TCRdb, limited to in-frame sequences with V and J called. Missing clones are a known gap in these copies; in checked studies unresolved V genes cover under half, and the rest lacks a known reason. From that table come the V and J calls and clone size; the DNA was used to work out D and trimming. The sample yields about 400,000 clones; more than 75% were counted once. The top ten hold around 3% of the sample.

Collaborating institutions collected whole blood in K2EDTA tubes following their own protocols. For TCRbeta analysis, collaborators shipped samples in one of three forms: frozen whole blood, isolated PBMCs, or DNA extracted from either of those sample types. Sequencing input: peripheral blood. This receptor was obtained from a human donor in a cohort sampled during active COVID-19. Recombination joined TRBV30 with TRBJ1-3, with 8 bases aligning to TRBD1. The nucleotide sequence reads as follows: TGTGCCTGGAGTTTGCAGGGGGCGCGAATCCAATCTGGAAACACCATATATTTT. This codes for CAWSLQGARIQSGNTIYF.